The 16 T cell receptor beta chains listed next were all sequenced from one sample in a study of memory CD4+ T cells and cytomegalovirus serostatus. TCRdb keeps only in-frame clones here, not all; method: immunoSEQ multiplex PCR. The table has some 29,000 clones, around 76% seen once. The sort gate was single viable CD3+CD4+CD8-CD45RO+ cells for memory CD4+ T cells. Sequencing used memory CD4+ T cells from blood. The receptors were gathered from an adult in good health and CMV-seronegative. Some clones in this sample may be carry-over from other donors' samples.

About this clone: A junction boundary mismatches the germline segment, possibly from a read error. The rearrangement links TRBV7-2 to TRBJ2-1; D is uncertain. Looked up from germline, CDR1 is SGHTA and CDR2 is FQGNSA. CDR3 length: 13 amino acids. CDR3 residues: CASSLASSNEQFF. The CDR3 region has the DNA TGTGCCAGCAGCTTAGCCTCCTCCAATGAGCAGTTCTTC.

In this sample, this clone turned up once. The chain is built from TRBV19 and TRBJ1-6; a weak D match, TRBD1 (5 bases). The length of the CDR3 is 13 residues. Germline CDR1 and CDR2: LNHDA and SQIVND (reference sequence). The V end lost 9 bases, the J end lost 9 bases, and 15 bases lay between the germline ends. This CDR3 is CASAGTAFSPLHF. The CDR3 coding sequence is TGTGCCAGCGCAGGGACTGCCTTTTCACCCCTCCACTTT. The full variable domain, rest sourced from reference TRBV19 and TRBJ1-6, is DGGITQSPKYLFRKEGQNVTLSCEQNLNHDAMYWYRQDPGQGLRLIYYSQIVNDFQKGDIAEGYSVSREKKESFPLTVTSAQKNPTAFYLCASAGTAFSPLHFGNGTRLTVT.

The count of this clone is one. This CDR3 is CASSLASQGAYEQYF. CDR3 nucleotides: TGTGCCAGCAGCTTAGCGTCACAGGGGGCCTACGAGCAGTACTTC. The rearrangement links TRBV11-2 to TRBJ2-7; TRBD1 matches 8 bases. The CDR3 runs 15 residues. Germline values: CDR1 SGHAT, CDR2 FQNNGV. After removal of 1 base from V and 2 bases from J, the junction contained 4 bases not matched to a gene.

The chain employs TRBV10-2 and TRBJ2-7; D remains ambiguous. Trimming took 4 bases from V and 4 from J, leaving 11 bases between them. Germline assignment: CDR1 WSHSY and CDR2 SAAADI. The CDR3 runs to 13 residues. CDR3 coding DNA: TGCGCCAGCAGTGTGCACAGCTCATACGAGCAGTACTTC. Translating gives CASSVHSSYEQYF.

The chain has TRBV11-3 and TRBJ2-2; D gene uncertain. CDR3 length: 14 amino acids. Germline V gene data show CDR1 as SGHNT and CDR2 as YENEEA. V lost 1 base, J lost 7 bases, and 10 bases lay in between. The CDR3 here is CASSLGTVGGELFF. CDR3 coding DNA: TGTGCCAGCAGCTTAGGAACAGTTGGCGGGGAGCTGTTTTTT.

Written as DNA, the CDR3 is TGTGCCAGCAGCCAAGCGGGGGCCTCCTACAATGAGCAGTTCTTC. It is translated as CASSQAGASYNEQFF. V is TRBV7-8 and J is TRBJ2-1, with 8 bases aligning to TRBD2. Trimming at V came to 5 bases and at J to 0 bases, leaving 3 bases not matched to a gene. Looked up from germline, CDR1 is SGHVS and CDR2 is FQNEAQ. The CDR3 runs to 15 residues.

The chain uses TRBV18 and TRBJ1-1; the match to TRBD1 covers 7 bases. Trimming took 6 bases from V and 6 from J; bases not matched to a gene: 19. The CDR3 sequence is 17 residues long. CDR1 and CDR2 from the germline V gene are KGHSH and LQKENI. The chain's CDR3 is CASSVRGTRQGLAEAFF. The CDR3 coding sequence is TGTGCCAGCTCCGTCCGCGGTACTAGACAGGGTTTAGCTGAAGCTTTCTTT.

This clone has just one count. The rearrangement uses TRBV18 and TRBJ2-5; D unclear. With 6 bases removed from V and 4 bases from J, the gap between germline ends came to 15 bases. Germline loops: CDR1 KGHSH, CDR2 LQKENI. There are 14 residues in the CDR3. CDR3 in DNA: TGTGCCAGCTCCCCTACGGGTTTCGGAGAGACCCAGTACTTC. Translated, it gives CASSPTGFGETQYF.

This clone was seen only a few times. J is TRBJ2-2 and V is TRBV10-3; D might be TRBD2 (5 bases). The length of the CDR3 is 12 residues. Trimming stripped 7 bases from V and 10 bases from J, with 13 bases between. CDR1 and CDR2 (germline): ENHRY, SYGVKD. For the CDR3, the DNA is TGTGCCATCAATTCGATGGGAGAGGAGCTGTTTTTT. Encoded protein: CAINSMGEELFF.

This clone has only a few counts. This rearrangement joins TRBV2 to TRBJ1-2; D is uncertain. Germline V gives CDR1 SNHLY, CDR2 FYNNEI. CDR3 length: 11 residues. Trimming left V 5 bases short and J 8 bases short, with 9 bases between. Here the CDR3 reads CASSILYGYTF. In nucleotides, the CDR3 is TGTGCCAGCAGTATCCTCTACGGCTACACCTTC.

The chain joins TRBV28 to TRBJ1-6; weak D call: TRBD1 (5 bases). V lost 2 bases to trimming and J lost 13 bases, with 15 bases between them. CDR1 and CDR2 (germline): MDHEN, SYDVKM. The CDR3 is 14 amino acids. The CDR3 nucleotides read TGTGCCAGCAGTTTAAGTCAGGGAAAACTCCCCCTCCACTTT. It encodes CASSLSQGKLPLHF. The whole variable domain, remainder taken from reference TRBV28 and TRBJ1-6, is DVKVTQSSRYLVKRTGEKVFLECVQDMDHENMFWYRQDPGLGLRLIYFSYDVKMKEKGDIPEGYSVSREKKERFSLILESASTNQTSMYLCASSLSQGKLPLHFGNGTRLTVT.

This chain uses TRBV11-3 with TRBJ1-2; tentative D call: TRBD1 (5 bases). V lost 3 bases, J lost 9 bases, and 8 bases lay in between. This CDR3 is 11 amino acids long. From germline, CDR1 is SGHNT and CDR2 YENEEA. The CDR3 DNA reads TGTGCCAGCAGCTTCAAGGGGAGCTACACCTTC. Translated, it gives CASSFKGSYTF.

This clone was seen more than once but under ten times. The CDR3 DNA reads as TGTGCCAGTAGACAGGTTTCTCACTATGGCTACACCTTC. It is translated as CASRQVSHYGYTF. V is TRBV19 and J is TRBJ1-2; tentatively, D is TRBD1 (5 bases). This CDR3 region has 13 residues. Trimming left V 6 bases short and J 3 bases short, with 11 bases between. Germline lookup yields CDR1 LNHDA and CDR2 SQIVND (reference sequence).

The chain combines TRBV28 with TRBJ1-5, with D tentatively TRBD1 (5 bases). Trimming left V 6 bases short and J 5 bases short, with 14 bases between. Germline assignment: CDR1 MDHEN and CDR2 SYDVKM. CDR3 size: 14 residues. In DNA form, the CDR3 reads TGTGCCAGCAGCCCTAATGACAGTTATCAGCCCCAGCATTTT. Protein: CASSPNDSYQPQHF.

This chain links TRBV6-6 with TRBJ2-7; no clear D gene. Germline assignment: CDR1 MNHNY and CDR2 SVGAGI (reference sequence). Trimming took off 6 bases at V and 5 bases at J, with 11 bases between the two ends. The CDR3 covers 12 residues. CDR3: CASSQAGNEQYF. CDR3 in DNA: TGTGCCAGCAGCCAGGCAGGAAACGAGCAGTACTTC.

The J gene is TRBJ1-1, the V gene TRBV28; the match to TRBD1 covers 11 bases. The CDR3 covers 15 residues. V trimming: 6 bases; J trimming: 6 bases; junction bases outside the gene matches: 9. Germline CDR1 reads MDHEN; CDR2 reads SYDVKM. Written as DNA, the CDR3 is TGTGCCAGCAGCCACCGGACAGGGGGCGCCTCTGAAGCTTTCTTT. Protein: CASSHRTGGASEAFF.